The T cell receptor beta chain described here comes from a study of cytomegalovirus exposure and HLA in healthy donors. The PCR employed 60 Vbeta primers together with 13 Jbeta primers. In the original processing: Unique TCR beta chains numbered around 80 million in a later analysis, with roughly 11 million shared. The table came from immunoSEQ multiplex PCR; TCRdb's copy has only in-frame clones and leaves some out. That table supplies the V and J calls and clone size; D and trimming were determined from the DNA. The sample shows some 160,000 clones, roughly 80% of them seen only once. This clone was recorded a few times. Antigen specificity is unknown. General observations from the study: Upon later analysis, HLA-associated TCR beta chains proved more clonally expanded than other, equally common chains.

Trimming cost V 0 bases and J 14 bases, with 10 bases left between them. This CDR3 is 12 amino acids long. In germline, CDR1 is MDHEN, CDR2 SYDVKM. The sample consisted of PBMCs. The clonotype comes from a woman between 40 and 55 years old in good health and CMV-seronegative. The chain uses TRBV28 and TRBJ1-4; a possible D gene is TRBD1 (6 bases). CDR3 nucleotides: TGTGCCAGCAGTTTATGGCAGGGGAGTCTGTTTTTT. It is translated as CASSLWQGSLFF.